The 28 T cell receptor beta chains reported below all come from one sample, sequenced in a study of blood T cell repertoires in COVID-19. The table came from immunoSEQ multiplex PCR; TCRdb's copy has only in-frame clones and leaves some out. The sample records 150,000 or so clones, about 86% being singletons. Sequenced sample: peripheral blood. These receptors came from an elderly woman with acute or convalescent COVID-19.

The chain carries TRBV11-2 and TRBJ2-5, with TRBD2 matching 12 bases. J was trimmed by 2 bases and V by 3 bases; bases with no gene match: 4. CDR3 length: 16 amino acids. CDR1 and CDR2 (germline): SGHAT, FQNNGV. CDR3 DNA: TGTGCCAGCAGCTTCCTAGCGGGAGGGCCTCAAGAGACCCAGTACTTC. This sequence encodes CASSFLAGGPQETQYF.

The chain uses TRBV27 and TRBJ1-6, with TRBD1 matching 7 bases. Germline V gene lookup returns CDR1 MNHEY and CDR2 SMNVEV (reference sequence). With V trimmed by 5 bases and J by 9 bases, 7 bases remained unmatched. This CDR3 has 14 amino acids. The CDR3 DNA sequence: TGTGCCAGCAGTCCAAACAGGGGCCGTTCACCCCTCCACTTT. This gives the protein CASSPNRGRSPLHF.

The V call is TRBV19, the J call TRBJ2-7, with 7 bases fitting TRBD2. Germline CDR1 reads LNHDA; CDR2 reads SQIVND (reference sequence). There are 14 residues in the CDR3. Trimming removed 8 bases from V and 5 bases from J; junction bases left unmatched: 12. The DNA of the CDR3 is TGTGCCAGTGGCGTGGGGGAGGGTTACGACGAGCAGTACTTC. It is translated as CASGVGEGYDEQYF.

The chain employs TRBV3-1 (or the pseudogene TRBV3-2) and TRBJ1-3; the match to TRBD1 covers 7 bases. CDR3 length: 15 amino acids. The V and J ends lost 3 bases and 4 bases, in that order; junction bases with no gene match: 6. Germline CDR1 and CDR2: LGHDT and YNNKEL (reference sequence). CDR3 in amino acids: CASSQTGIRGNTIYF. The CDR3 nucleotides read TGTGCCAGCAGCCAGACAGGGATTAGGGGAAACACCATATATTTT.

In this sample, this clone turned up a few times. The rearrangement uses TRBV19 and TRBJ1-4; no definite D call. V was pared by 1 base and J by 3 bases, with 12 bases between. The CDR3 covers 16 residues. CDR1 and CDR2 (germline): LNHDA, SQIVND (reference sequence). CDR3 coding DNA: TGTGCCAGTAGTATAGCCGGGAGGTGGGCTAATGAAAAACTGTTTTTT. It codes for CASSIAGRWANEKLFF.

V is TRBV19 and J is TRBJ2-7, with D possibly TRBD2 on 5 matching bases. This CDR3 region has 13 residues. CDR1 and CDR2 from the germline V gene are LNHDA and SQIVND (reference sequence). Trimming took 3 bases from V and 2 from J, leaving 8 bases between them. CDR3 residues: CASSMGRTYEQYF. The CDR3 bases are TGTGCCAGTAGTATGGGGAGAACCTACGAGCAGTACTTC.

The J gene is TRBJ2-1, the V gene TRBV6-5; 8 nucleotides line up with TRBD1. Germline V CDR1 and CDR2: MNHEY, SVGAGI. The junction had 9 bases not matched to a gene; V was cut back by 6 bases and J by 5 bases. The CDR3 has 15 residues. CDR3 coding DNA: TGTGCCAGCAGACACCTGGACAGGGCCCACAATGAGCAGTTCTTC. It translates to CASRHLDRAHNEQFF.

The J gene is TRBJ1-1, the V gene TRBV6-5; the D gene is possibly TRBD1 (5 bases). Deletions cut 2 bases from V and 4 bases from J, with 8 bases between. The CDR3 extends over 13 amino acids. Per germline, CDR1 MNHEY and CDR2 SVGAGI. The CDR3 sequence: CASSYTTVTEAFF. The CDR3 DNA reads as TGTGCCAGCAGTTACACGACAGTCACTGAAGCTTTCTTT.

The chain combines TRBV19 with TRBJ1-5, with D maybe TRBD1 (6 bases). The CDR3 totals 14 residues. V was clipped by 8 bases and J by 3 bases, with 14 bases between them. Germline CDR1 LNHDA, CDR2 SQIVND (reference sequence). CDR3 nucleotides: TGTGCCAGTGGGGTTCAGGGGTCCAATCAGCCCCAGCATTTT. Translated, it gives CASGVQGSNQPQHF.

The chain combines TRBV2 with TRBJ1-2, with 7 bases that match TRBD1. Unmatched junction bases numbered 7, after V lost 5 bases and J lost 7 bases. This CDR3 contains 13 residues. Germline-derived CDR1 and CDR2 are SNHLY and FYNNEI. The CDR3 nucleotides are TGTGCCAGCAGTAAACAGGGGACCGGTGGCTACACCTTC. This encodes CASSKQGTGGYTF.

This rearrangement joins TRBV24-1 to TRBJ1-2; no clear D gene. V was trimmed by 4 bases and J by 8 bases, leaving 13 bases between them. CDR1 is KGHDR and CDR2 is SFDVKD in the germline V gene. The CDR3 loop spans 13 amino acids. In DNA, the CDR3 is TGTGCCACCAGTGACAACGACTCTAAGGGCTACACCTTC. It specifies CATSDNDSKGYTF.

V and J are TRBV28 and TRBJ1-2, with TRBD1 identical over 8 bases. V trimming: 6 bases; J trimming: 4 bases; junction bases outside the gene matches: 10. The CDR3 totals 15 residues. Germline CDR1 MDHEN, CDR2 SYDVKM. CDR3 DNA: TGTGCCAGCAGCCCTTCAGGGGGCGCTTCCTATGGCTACACCTTC. Amino acid sequence: CASSPSGGASYGYTF.

V usage is TRBV6-1 and J usage is TRBJ2-7, with D perhaps TRBD2 (7 bases). CDR3 length: 18 amino acids. Germline values: CDR1 MNHNS, CDR2 SASEGT. The V end lost 1 base, the J end lost 2 bases, and 21 bases lay between the germline ends. CDR3 bases: TGTGCCAGCAGTGAAGGGCTGGGGGCGTGGGACTACACCTACGAGCAGTACTTC. Its translation: CASSEGLGAWDYTYEQYF.

The genes are TRBV20-1 and TRBJ2-5; D remains ambiguous. Trimming took off 6 bases at V and 2 bases at J, with 7 bases between the two ends. The CDR3 length is 11 residues. The germline CDR1 and CDR2 sequences are DFQATT and SNEGSKA (reference sequence). CDR3 nucleotide sequence: TGCAGTGCCCCACTACAAGAGACCCAGTACTTC. Amino acid sequence: CSAPLQETQYF.

The gene calls are TRBV6-5 and TRBJ1-1; 11 nucleotides align to TRBD1. CDR1 and CDR2 (germline): MNHEY, SVGAGI. The CDR3 is made up of 14 amino acids. With 6 bases clipped from V and 5 bases from J, the junction kept 5 bases outside the gene matches. The CDR3 here is CASRRDRGRTEAFF. DNA for the CDR3: TGTGCCAGCAGACGGGACAGGGGGAGGACTGAAGCTTTCTTT.

The chain has TRBV4-2 and TRBJ2-3, with TRBD2 as a possible D gene (5 bases). V lost 1 base, J lost 4 bases, and 21 bases lay in between. The CDR3 extends over 18 amino acids. In germline, CDR1 is LGHNA, CDR2 YNFKEQ. The CDR3 loop is CASSQGDSFGVRADTQYF. For the CDR3, the DNA is TGTGCCAGCAGCCAAGGGGATAGTTTCGGTGTGAGGGCAGATACGCAGTATTTT.

The J gene is TRBJ2-2, the V gene TRBV24-1; perhaps TRBD1 as D (5 bases). Germline CDR1 is KGHDR and CDR2 is SFDVKD. The CDR3 runs 16 residues. Trimming left V 3 bases short and J 6 bases short, with 16 bases between. The CDR3 region has the DNA TGTGCCACCAGTGATGCCGGCAGGGTATTATCCGGGGAGCTGTTTTTT. Translated: CATSDAGRVLSGELFF.

The J gene is TRBJ2-1, the V gene TRBV6-1; TRBD2 agrees at 9 bases. V was clipped by 3 bases and J by 3 bases; unmatched bases: 3. CDR3 length: 15 amino acids. Germline assignment: CDR1 MNHNS and CDR2 SASEGT. CDR3 loop: CASSDQAGGYNEQFF. The CDR3 bases are TGTGCCAGCAGTGACCAAGCGGGAGGCTACAATGAGCAGTTCTTC.

The chain carries TRBV6-5 and TRBJ1-2, with D unresolved. The germline CDR1 and CDR2 sequences are MNHEY and SVGAGI. V lost 6 bases to trimming and J lost 4 bases, with 12 bases between them. This CDR3 is built from 13 residues. DNA of the CDR3: TGTGCCAGCAGGGGGAGAGTGGGCTATGGCTACACCTTC. Its protein product is CASRGRVGYGYTF.

The V call is TRBV7-2, the J call TRBJ1-2, with 7 bases identical to TRBD1. This CDR3 is 16 amino acids long. Germline V gene lookup returns CDR1 SGHTA and CDR2 FQGNSA. V lost 1 base to trimming and J lost 4 bases; unmatched junction nucleotides: 9. CDR3 sequence reads: CASSLVTSQGSYGYTF. CDR3 in DNA: TGTGCCAGCAGCTTAGTAACGTCACAGGGGAGCTATGGCTACACCTTC.

The chain employs TRBV4-3 and TRBJ1-3; 9 bases match TRBD1. The germline gives CDR1 LGHNA, CDR2 YSLEER. The CDR3 is 17 amino acids. V was pared by 3 bases and J by 1 base, with 7 bases of the junction left unmatched. The CDR3 DNA follows: TGCGCCAGCAGCCAGCTTACAGGGGGCGGTTCTGGAAACACCATATATTTT. This sequence encodes CASSQLTGGGSGNTIYF.

About this clone: At one end, the junction sequence differs from germline, possibly due to a read error. The chain links TRBV7-7 to TRBJ2-1; 8 positions match TRBD2. The CDR3 is made up of 15 amino acids. CDR1 is SSHAT, CDR2 FNYEAQ, per germline (reference sequence). The CDR3 bases are TGTGCTAGCAGCTTAGTAGCGGGACTCTACAATGAGCAGTTCTTC. As protein: CASSLVAGLYNEQFF.

The chain carries TRBV19 and TRBJ2-1, with 9 nucleotides matching TRBD2. The V and J ends lost 7 bases and 4 bases, in that order; junction bases with no gene match: 8. Germline-derived CDR1 and CDR2 are LNHDA and SQIVND (reference sequence). There are 15 residues in the CDR3. CDR3 sequence reads: CASTQTSGAYNEQFF. Written as DNA, the CDR3 is TGTGCCAGTACCCAGACTAGCGGAGCTTACAATGAGCAGTTCTTC.

The rearrangement joins TRBV6-1 to TRBJ1-2, with TRBD1 as a possible D gene (5 bases). V dropped 2 bases and J dropped 7 bases, with 14 bases sitting between them. Germline V lookup: CDR1 MNHNS, CDR2 SASEGT. This CDR3 comprises 14 residues. CDR3 loop: CASSERRGTGGYTF. CDR3 DNA sequence: TGTGCCAGCAGTGAAAGAAGGGGAACCGGTGGCTACACCTTC.

This clone turned up a few times. This chain connects TRBV19 to TRBJ1-5; 7 positions match TRBD1. Germline trimming cut 4 bases from V and 7 bases from J; bases unmatched to any gene: 7. Germline V gene data show CDR1 as LNHDA and CDR2 as SQIVND (reference sequence). The CDR3 totals 14 residues. CDR3 coding DNA: TGTGCCAGTAGTACTGGACAGGTCCGGCAGCCCCAGCATTTT. Translating it yields CASSTGQVRQPQHF.

This chain uses TRBV14 with TRBJ1-4; D not certain. With 1 base removed from V and 4 bases from J, the gap between germline ends came to 16 bases. The CDR3 is 17 residues long. Looked up from germline, CDR1 is SGHDN and CDR2 is FVKESK. The CDR3: CASSQARTRGSNEKLFF. The CDR3, as DNA: TGTGCCAGCAGCCAAGCCCGGACGCGAGGGAGTAATGAAAAACTGTTTTTT.

The V and J genes are TRBV5-4 and TRBJ2-1, with 12 bases identical to TRBD2. This CDR3 spans 15 amino acids. Germline V gives CDR1 SGHNT, CDR2 YYREEE (reference sequence). The V segment lost 3 bases and the J segment 7 bases; nucleotides outside the gene matches: 5. The CDR3 sequence: CASSSGLAGKNEQFF. CDR3 DNA: TGTGCCAGCAGCTCGGGACTAGCGGGCAAAAATGAGCAGTTCTTC.

This rearrangement joins TRBV6-5 to TRBJ2-7; 14 bases align to TRBD2. The germline gives CDR1 MNHEY, CDR2 SVGAGI. This CDR3 has 14 residues. Trimming removed 5 bases from V and 6 bases from J; junction bases left unmatched: 3. CDR3 region: CASSQGLAGVEQYF. The CDR3, as DNA: TGTGCCAGCAGTCAGGGACTAGCGGGAGTCGAGCAGTACTTC.